Listed below are T cell receptor beta chains from one sample, sequenced in a study of long-term antiretroviral therapy in people with HIV. The repertoire was sequenced with immunoSEQ multiplex PCR; TCRdb's copy has only in-frame clones and lacks some. Here the sample spans about 25,000 clones, approximately 86% being singletons. The sequenced sample was unsorted PBMCs, obtained 1.2 years after starting antiretroviral therapy. Receptors were obtained from a man aged 50 to 60 with HIV. Each CDR3 is given with its conserved first and last residue. Fields, in order: J gene, V gene, D gene, clone size, CDR3 DNA, CDR3 protein. A D gene is named only where the DNA matches it firmly. Expanded clones are given a class, and other clones once, few, many or no size at all.

>TRBJ1-6|TRBV2|-|few
TGTGCCAGCACCCCAGGAGCACCCCTCCACTTT
CASTPGAPLHF
>TRBJ2-2|TRBV11-2|TRBD1|-
TGTGCCAGCAGCTTAGGGGGACAGGGTAACACCGGGGAGCTGTTTTTT
CASSLGGQGNTGELFF
>TRBJ2-5|TRBV6-5|-|once
TGTGCCAGCAGTTACGCAGGGGGCGGGGGAGAGACCCAGTACTTC
CASSYAGGGGETQYF
>TRBJ2-7|TRBV7-9|TRBD1|-
TGTGCCAGCAGCCTCCCTGGGGGCCCTAGGGGGCTAATGGTCGACGAGCAGTACTTC
CASSLPGGPRGLMVDEQYF
>TRBJ1-5|TRBV13|-|-
TGTGCCAGCAGCTCACGAAATCAGCCCCAGCATTTT
CASSSRNQPQHF
>TRBJ1-2|TRBV9|-|-
TGTGCCAGCAGCCCCCGAGGGGATTGGTCCTATGGCTACACCTTC
CASSPRGDWSYGYTF
>TRBJ2-5|TRBV5-1|-|-
TGCGCCAGCAGCGGCCCTCTCGGTGGGGGGGAGACCCAGTACTTC
CASSGPLGGGETQYF
>TRBJ1-5|TRBV9|TRBD1|-
TGTGCCAGCAGCGTAGGTCAGGGGGATCAGCCCCAGCATTTT
CASSVGQGDQPQHF
>TRBJ2-3|TRBV6-5|TRBD2|-
TGTGCCAGCAGACTCGCTAGCGGAAGCACAGATACGCAGTATTTT
CASRLASGSTDTQYF
>TRBJ2-7|TRBV19|TRBD1|-
TGTGCCAGTAGTAACAGGGGGCGCTACGAGCAGTACTTC
CASSNRGRYEQYF
>TRBJ1-2|TRBV19|-|few
TGTGCCCTCCCGTCAGGAAACTATGGCTACACCTTC
CALPSGNYGYTF
>TRBJ1-1|TRBV5-3|-|once
TGTGCCACAGACAGCCTGAACACTGAAGCTTTCTTT
CATDSLNTEAFF
>TRBJ1-5|TRBV4-1|TRBD1|-
TGCGCCAGCAGCCCTACTTGGACAGGGGGCCAGAGCAATCAGCCCCAGCATTTT
CASSPTWTGGQSNQPQHF
>TRBJ2-2|TRBV5-6|TRBD2|-
TGTGCCAGCAGCTTGACAATGCTAGCGGGGGGCCTGGGGACCGGGGAGCTGTTTTTT
CASSLTMLAGGLGTGELFF
>TRBJ2-7|TRBV9|-|-
TGTGCCAGCAGCATAGGGCTAAGCACCTACGAGCAGTACTTC
CASSIGLSTYEQYF
>TRBJ2-3|TRBV5-1|-|once
TGCGCCAGCAGCTCCAAGGAGGGGGAGGCAGATACGCAGTATTTT
CASSSKEGEADTQYF
>TRBJ2-7|TRBV2|-|-
TGTGCCATCCTACGGTCAGTCTACGAGCAGTACTTC
CAILRSVYEQYF
>TRBJ2-3|TRBV9|-|-
TGTGCCAGCAGCGTGGGAGTTGATAGCACAGATACGCAGTATTTT
CASSVGVDSTDTQYF
>TRBJ2-7|TRBV9|TRBD2|few
TGTGCCAGCAGCGTTCACGGGGGACTACGAAAAGACGAGCAGTACTTC
CASSVHGGLRKDEQYF
>TRBJ2-3|TRBV7-9|TRBD1|-
TGTGCCAGCAGCTTAGGCGGGACAGGGGATCGCACAGATACGCAGTATTTT
CASSLGGTGDRTDTQYF
>TRBJ1-4|TRBV7-2|-|-
TGTGCCAGCAGCTTAGCGCGGTTGGGGGGAGGTGAAAAACTGTTTTTT
CASSLARLGGGEKLFF
>TRBJ2-1|TRBV4-1|-|-
TGCGCCAGCAGCCAAGAACGAGACGGATTCAATGAGCAGTTCTTC
CASSQERDGFNEQFF
>TRBJ2-4|TRBV15|-|-
TGTGCCACCAGCGGGAGGACAGCTACCAAAAACATTCAGTACTTC
CATSGRTATKNIQYF
>TRBJ1-2|TRBV28|-|once
TGTGCCAGCAGCCTTTGGGGGCCTAACTATGGCTACACCTTC
CASSLWGPNYGYTF